These T cell receptor beta chains were read from a single sample in a study of blood T cell repertoires in COVID-19. Generated by immunoSEQ multiplex PCR, the TCRdb table keeps only in-frame clones and is missing some. This repertoire shows a few hundred thousand clones, approximately 80% found once; its top ten account for about 7%. Sample: PBMCs or T cells enriched from blood (not recorded which). These receptor sequences come from a woman between 40 and 50 years old with acute COVID-19. Both conserved end residues are part of each CDR3. Fields, in order: V gene, CDR3 length, D gene, clone size, J gene, CDR3 DNA, CDR3 protein. D genes are given only for firm matches. The size entry is marked missing in some rows and otherwise reads once, few, many or a size class.

TRBV7-9	15	TRBD1	.	TRBJ2-2	TGTGCCAGCAGCCGGGACAGGATTAACGCCGGGGAGCTGTTTTTT	CASSRDRINAGELFF
TRBV19	16	TRBD2	.	TRBJ2-4	TGTGCCAGTAGTAACACAGCGGGGGTAGCCAAAAACATTCAGTACTTC	CASSNTAGVAKNIQYF
TRBV18	15	.	.	TRBJ1-4	TGTGCCAGCTCACCAATCCAGGATATTAATGAAAAACTGTTTTTT	CASSPIQDINEKLFF
TRBV27	18	TRBD2	.	TRBJ2-6	TGTGCCAGCAGTTTACAACTAGCGGGAGTACCAGGGGCCAACGTCCTGACTTTC	CASSLQLAGVPGANVLTF
TRBV4-1	18	TRBD2	few	TRBJ2-3	TGCGCCAGCAGCCCCCGTGGGGCTAGCGGGAGGGCCGTTGATACGCAGTATTTT	CASSPRGASGRAVDTQYF
TRBV18	14	.	.	TRBJ2-7	TGTGCCAGCTCACCAACTAGCCCTCCTGATGAGCAGTACTTC	CASSPTSPPDEQYF
TRBV6-5	16	.	.	TRBJ1-1	TGTGCCAGCAGTTACTTTCGTCCGGGAGAAAACACTGAAGCTTTCTTT	CASSYFRPGENTEAFF
TRBV6-6	15	.	.	TRBJ1-5	TGTGCCAGCAGTCCAGGCGGGTATAGCAATCAGCCCCAGCATTTT	CASSPGGYSNQPQHF
TRBV4-1	17	TRBD1	.	TRBJ1-3	TGCGCCAGCAGCCAAGATCCGGGACAGCTCTCTGGAAACACCATATATTTT	CASSQDPGQLSGNTIYF
TRBV6-5	14	TRBD1	.	TRBJ1-1	TGTGCCAGCAGCCCGGGACAGGGGAACACTGAAGCTTTCTTT	CASSPGQGNTEAFF
TRBV9	18	TRBD2	.	TRBJ2-5	TGTGCCAGCAGCGTAGCGCCTAGCGGGGGGCTGGGAAGAGAGACCCAGTACTTC	CASSVAPSGGLGRETQYF
TRBV29-1	18	.	.	TRBJ1-4	TGCAGCGTTGCGGCCACCGGGACGGGGGGCGGTCGGGATGAAAAACTGTTTTTT	CSVAATGTGGGRDEKLFF
TRBV10-3	15	.	.	TRBJ1-3	TGTGCCATTGGGCCGACAGGTCCCTCTGGAAACACCATATATTTT	CAIGPTGPSGNTIYF
TRBV11-2	14	.	.	TRBJ1-2	TGTGCCACCTATGGGGAAAGGGGCAGCTATGGCTACACCTTC	CATYGERGSYGYTF
TRBV11-3	15	.	.	TRBJ1-4	TGTGCCTACACTCTTACCTCAGCGGCGGGGGAAAAACTGTTTTTT	CAYTLTSAAGEKLFF
TRBV19	12	.	.	TRBJ1-1	TGTGCCAGTAGTGTGACAGCCGCTGAAGCTTTCTTT	CASSVTAAEAFF
TRBV15	14	.	.	TRBJ1-4	TGTGCCACCAGCAGGCAAGAGTCAGGTGAAAAACTGTTTTTT	CATSRQESGEKLFF
TRBV2	13	.	few	TRBJ1-1	TGTGCCAGCAGTGTGTCCACCGTAGTGGAAGCTTTCTTT	CASSVSTVVEAFF
TRBV6-1	15	.	.	TRBJ1-4	TGTGCCAGCACCAAATCGACAGACCGTAATGAAAAACTGTTTTTT	CASTKSTDRNEKLFF
TRBV9	14	TRBD2	.	TRBJ2-1	TGTGCCAGCAGCGCCAACCGGGGGAGGGGTGAGCAGTTCTTC	CASSANRGRGEQFF
TRBV14	16	.	few	TRBJ1-2	TGTGCCAGCAGCCAGGGAAAACAGGGATCGTACTATGGCTACACCTTC	CASSQGKQGSYYGYTF
TRBV5-4	15	.	.	TRBJ1-1	TGTGCCAGCAGCTTGGGATCGTACGAGGGCGCTGAAGCTTTCTTT	CASSLGSYEGAEAFF
TRBV3-1/TRBV3-2	14	TRBD1	.	TRBJ1-2	TGTGCCAGCAGCCAAGAGGGACAGGCAATGGGCTACACCTTC	CASSQEGQAMGYTF
TRBV5-1	15	TRBD1	.	TRBJ1-4	TGCGCCAGCAGCTTGGGACAGGGGGCGAGTGAAAAACTGTTTTTT	CASSLGQGASEKLFF
TRBV12-3/TRBV12-4	13	TRBD2	.	TRBJ2-5	TGTGCCAGCAATCGGGGGGGGCAGGAGACCCAGTACTTC	CASNRGGQETQYF
TRBV4-3	13	TRBD2	.	TRBJ2-5	TGCGCCAGCAGCCGGGGGGGAGCGGTGACCCAGTACTTC	CASSRGGAVTQYF
TRBV11-2	17	TRBD1	.	TRBJ2-3	TGTGCCAGCAGCTTAGTGTGGACAGGGGGTAGCACAGATACGCAGTATTTT	CASSLVWTGGSTDTQYF
TRBV9	16	.	.	TRBJ1-4	TGTGCCAGCAGCGTCGGTGCTCGGGGGACTAATGAAAAACTGTTTTTT	CASSVGARGTNEKLFF
TRBV5-1	15	.	few	TRBJ1-4	TGCGCCAGCAGCTTGGAGGGGCCGGATCAGGAAAAACTGTTTTTT	CASSLEGPDQEKLFF
TRBV5-4	16	TRBD2	.	TRBJ2-7	TGTGCCAGCAGCACAGGGACTAGCGGGAGGGCCAGGGAGCAGTACTTC	CASSTGTSGRAREQYF
TRBV12-3/TRBV12-4	13	TRBD1	few	TRBJ1-4	TGTGCCATCCCGGGACAGGGGAGTGAAAAACTGTTTTTT	CAIPGQGSEKLFF
TRBV4-1	16	TRBD2	.	TRBJ2-1	TGCGCCAGCAGCCAAAGGGAGCTAGCGGGGGGGAGTGAGCAGTTCTTC	CASSQRELAGGSEQFF
TRBV9	17	.	.	TRBJ2-2	TGTGCCAGCAGCGTAATTTCGGGGGAGGTGGTGACCGGGGAGCTGTTTTTT	CASSVISGEVVTGELFF
TRBV6-5	14	.	.	TRBJ1-5	TGTGCCAGCAGAAGAATAGCTAGCAATCAGCCCCAGCATTTT	CASRRIASNQPQHF
TRBV19	15	.	.	TRBJ1-5	TGTGCCAGTTCTCCGTCAGGGTTTGGGAATCAGCCCCAGCATTTT	CASSPSGFGNQPQHF